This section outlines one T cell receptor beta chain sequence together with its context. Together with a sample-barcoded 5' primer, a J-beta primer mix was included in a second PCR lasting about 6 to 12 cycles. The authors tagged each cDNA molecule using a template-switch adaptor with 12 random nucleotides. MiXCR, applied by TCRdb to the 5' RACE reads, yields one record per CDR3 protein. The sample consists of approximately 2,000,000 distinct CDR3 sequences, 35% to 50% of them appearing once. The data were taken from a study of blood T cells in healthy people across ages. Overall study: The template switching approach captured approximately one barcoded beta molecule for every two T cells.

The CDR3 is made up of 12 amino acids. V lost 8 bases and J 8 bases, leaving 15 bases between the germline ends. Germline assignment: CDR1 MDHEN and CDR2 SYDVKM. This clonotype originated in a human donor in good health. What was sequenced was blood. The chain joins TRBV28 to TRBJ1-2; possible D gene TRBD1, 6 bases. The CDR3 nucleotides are TGTGCCAGCGAACAGGGCATTCACGGCTACACCTTC. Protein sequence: CASEQGIHGYTF.